This is a list of T cell receptor beta chains from one sample in a study of breast tumors, draining lymph nodes, adjacent tissues. TCRdb redid the calling of the multiplex PCR reads with MiXCR, one entry per CDR3 protein. The sample contains some 170,000 distinct CDR3 sequences, around 33% of which appear only once. Source material: axillary lymph node tissue. All receptors come from a female donor with breast cancer. Some clones in this sample may be carry-over from other donors' samples. Both conserved end residues are trimmed from each CDR3. Fields, in order: CDR3 protein, CDR3 length, J gene, V gene.

CDR3aa: ASRLPWSFWQPQH; len: 13; j_gene: TRBJ1-5; v_gene: TRBV6-4
CDR3aa: ASSLMVEGEQY; len: 11; j_gene: TRBJ2-7; v_gene: TRBV7-9
CDR3aa: SVLAGGGETQY; len: 11; j_gene: TRBJ2-5; v_gene: TRBV29-1
CDR3aa: ASSPGTGGRANVLT; len: 14; j_gene: TRBJ2-6; v_gene: TRBV6-6
CDR3aa: ASSFGGGPQH; len: 10; j_gene: TRBJ1-5; v_gene: TRBV28
CDR3aa: SARTSDTEAF; len: 10; j_gene: TRBJ1-1; v_gene: TRBV20-1
CDR3aa: AASSLGTSGSYEQY; len: 14; j_gene: TRBJ2-7; v_gene: TRBV15
CDR3aa: AWIRDRPNTGELF; len: 13; j_gene: TRBJ2-2; v_gene: TRBV30
CDR3aa: ASSLDSSGRSGYT; len: 13; j_gene: TRBJ1-2; v_gene: TRBV5-1
CDR3aa: ASSLWGLAGRTDAQY; len: 15; j_gene: TRBJ2-3; v_gene: TRBV28
CDR3aa: ASSVVAGTGGLGYT; len: 14; j_gene: TRBJ1-2; v_gene: TRBV9
CDR3aa: ATSDRGQHQETQY; len: 13; j_gene: TRBJ2-5; v_gene: TRBV24-1
CDR3aa: ASTPGQGNQPQH; len: 12; j_gene: TRBJ1-5; v_gene: TRBV6-1
CDR3aa: ASSHLAFGGELF; len: 12; j_gene: TRBJ2-2; v_gene: TRBV14
CDR3aa: ASSHSRGTSQPQH; len: 13; j_gene: TRBJ1-5; v_gene: TRBV6-5
CDR3aa: ASSWRGSASWDRKTDTQY; len: 18; j_gene: TRBJ2-3; v_gene: TRBV7-8
CDR3aa: ASSPWAGQGLNQPQH; len: 15; j_gene: TRBJ1-5; v_gene: TRBV6-5
CDR3aa: ASSVVRGEGDTQY; len: 13; j_gene: TRBJ2-3; v_gene: TRBV9
CDR3aa: ASSPGSGANVLT; len: 12; j_gene: TRBJ2-6; v_gene: TRBV18
CDR3aa: ASSTRQGVYGYT; len: 12; j_gene: TRBJ1-2; v_gene: TRBV6-5
CDR3aa: SAGTGDRYGYT; len: 11; j_gene: TRBJ1-2; v_gene: TRBV20-1
CDR3aa: ASSWDRATGKLF; len: 12; j_gene: TRBJ2-2; v_gene: TRBV11-2
CDR3aa: ASSQGLGGGETQY; len: 13; j_gene: TRBJ2-5; v_gene: TRBV4-1
CDR3aa: ASSLRGQAGGGDEQF; len: 15; j_gene: TRBJ2-1; v_gene: TRBV19
CDR3aa: ASSRSGGDYNEQY; len: 13; j_gene: TRBJ2-3; v_gene: TRBV7-9
CDR3aa: ASSLDGYEHY; len: 10; j_gene: TRBJ2-7; v_gene: TRBV5-1
CDR3aa: ASRQPRGLARPGEQY; len: 15; j_gene: TRBJ2-7; v_gene: TRBV6-2/TRBV6-3
CDR3aa: ASSLGGARQPQH; len: 12; j_gene: TRBJ1-5; v_gene: TRBV28
CDR3aa: ASSSSGTDYGYT; len: 12; j_gene: TRBJ1-2; v_gene: TRBV19
CDR3aa: ASRPRGDNSNEKLF; len: 14; j_gene: TRBJ1-4; v_gene: TRBV6-1
CDR3aa: ASSQTRDNYEQY; len: 12; j_gene: TRBJ2-7; v_gene: TRBV4-2
CDR3aa: ASSPLSGSRDEQF; len: 13; j_gene: TRBJ2-1; v_gene: TRBV11-2
CDR3aa: ATSRDLIGDTGELF; len: 14; j_gene: TRBJ2-2; v_gene: TRBV15
CDR3aa: ASSPWGQTSTDTQY; len: 14; j_gene: TRBJ2-3; v_gene: TRBV9
CDR3aa: ASSRLDSLTASSYEQY; len: 16; j_gene: TRBJ2-7; v_gene: TRBV28
CDR3aa: ASRSSGRAAGELF; len: 13; j_gene: TRBJ2-2; v_gene: TRBV28
CDR3aa: ASSPGIQRATDTQY; len: 14; j_gene: TRBJ2-3; v_gene: TRBV5-1
CDR3aa: ASSLEPGPESTYEQY; len: 15; j_gene: TRBJ2-7; v_gene: TRBV11-1
CDR3aa: ASSSRPTEAF; len: 10; j_gene: TRBJ1-1; v_gene: TRBV11-1
CDR3aa: ASSFGTGEAQH; len: 11; j_gene: TRBJ1-5; v_gene: TRBV12-3/TRBV12-4
CDR3aa: ASNSYSSDTQY; len: 11; j_gene: TRBJ2-3; v_gene: TRBV11-3
CDR3aa: ASSSRNYEQY; len: 10; j_gene: TRBJ2-7; v_gene: TRBV7-9
CDR3aa: ASSVEPTELNYGYT; len: 14; j_gene: TRBJ1-2; v_gene: TRBV9
CDR3aa: SASVLPNTDTQY; len: 12; j_gene: TRBJ2-3; v_gene: TRBV20-1
CDR3aa: ASSLKDSEQY; len: 10; j_gene: TRBJ2-7; v_gene: TRBV5-6
CDR3aa: ASCRPRGPNQPQH; len: 13; j_gene: TRBJ1-5; v_gene: TRBV28
CDR3aa: WDSSNYGYT; len: 9; j_gene: TRBJ1-2; v_gene: TRBV7-2
CDR3aa: ASSIGTVNEQF; len: 11; j_gene: TRBJ2-1; v_gene: TRBV11-2
CDR3aa: ASRASGGREDTDTQY; len: 15; j_gene: TRBJ2-3; v_gene: TRBV7-2
CDR3aa: ASSPGVGTSGISEQF; len: 15; j_gene: TRBJ2-1; v_gene: TRBV12-3/TRBV12-4
CDR3aa: AWSRTDTQY; len: 9; j_gene: TRBJ2-3; v_gene: TRBV30
CDR3aa: ASSSDWGTGEKLF; len: 13; j_gene: TRBJ1-4; v_gene: TRBV27
CDR3aa: ASRRTSNQPQH; len: 11; j_gene: TRBJ1-5; v_gene: TRBV27